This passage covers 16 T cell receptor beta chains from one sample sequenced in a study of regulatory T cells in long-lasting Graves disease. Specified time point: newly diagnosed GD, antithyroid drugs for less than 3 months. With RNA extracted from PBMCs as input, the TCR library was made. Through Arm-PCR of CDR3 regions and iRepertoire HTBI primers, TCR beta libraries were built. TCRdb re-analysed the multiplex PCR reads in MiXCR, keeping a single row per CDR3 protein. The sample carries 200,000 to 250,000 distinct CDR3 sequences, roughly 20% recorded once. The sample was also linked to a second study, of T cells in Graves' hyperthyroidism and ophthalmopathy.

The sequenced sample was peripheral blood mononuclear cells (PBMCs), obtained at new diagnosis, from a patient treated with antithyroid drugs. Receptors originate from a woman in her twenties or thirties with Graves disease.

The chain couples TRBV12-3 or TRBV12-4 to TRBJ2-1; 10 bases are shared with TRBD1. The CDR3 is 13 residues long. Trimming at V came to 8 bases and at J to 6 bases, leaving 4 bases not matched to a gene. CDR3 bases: TGTGCCAGCCCCGGGACAGGGGTCAATGAGCAGTTCTTC. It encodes CASPGTGVNEQFF.

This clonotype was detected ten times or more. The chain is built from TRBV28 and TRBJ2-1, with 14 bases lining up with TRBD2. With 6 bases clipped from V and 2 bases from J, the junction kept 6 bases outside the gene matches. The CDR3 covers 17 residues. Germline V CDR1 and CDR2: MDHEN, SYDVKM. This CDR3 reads CASSPGLAGGPYNEQFF. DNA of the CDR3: TGTGCCAGCAGCCCCGGACTAGCGGGGGGTCCCTACAATGAGCAGTTCTTC.

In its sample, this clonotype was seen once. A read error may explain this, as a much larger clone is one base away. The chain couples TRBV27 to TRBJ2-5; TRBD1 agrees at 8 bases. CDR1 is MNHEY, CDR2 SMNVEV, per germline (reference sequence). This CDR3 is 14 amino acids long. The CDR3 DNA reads TGTGCCAGCAGTCGGTACAGGGGGGAAGAGGCCCAGTACTTC. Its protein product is CASSRYRGEEAQYF.

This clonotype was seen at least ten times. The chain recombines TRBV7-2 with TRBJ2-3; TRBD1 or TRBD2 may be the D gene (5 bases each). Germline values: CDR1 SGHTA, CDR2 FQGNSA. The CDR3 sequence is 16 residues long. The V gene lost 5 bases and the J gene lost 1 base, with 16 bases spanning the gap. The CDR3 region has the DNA TGTGCCAGCAGCGGGGCTCCGGGGCGAGGCACAGATACGCAGTATTTT. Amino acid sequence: CASSGAPGRGTDTQYF.

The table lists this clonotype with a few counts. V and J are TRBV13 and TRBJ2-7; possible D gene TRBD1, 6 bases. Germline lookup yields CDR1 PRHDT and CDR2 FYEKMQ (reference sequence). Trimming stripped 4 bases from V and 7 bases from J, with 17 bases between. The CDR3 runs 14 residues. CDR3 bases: TGTGCCAGCAGCTCCCCCCACAGGGCTAGAGAGCAGTACTTC. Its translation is CASSSPHRAREQYF.

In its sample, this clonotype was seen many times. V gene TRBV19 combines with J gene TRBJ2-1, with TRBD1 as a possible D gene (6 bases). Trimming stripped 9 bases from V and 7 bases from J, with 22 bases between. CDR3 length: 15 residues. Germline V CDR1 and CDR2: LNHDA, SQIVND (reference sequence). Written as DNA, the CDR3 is TGTGCCAGCAAAAAGGACAGTGGGCCTTGGAATGAGCAGTTCTTC. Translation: CASKKDSGPWNEQFF.

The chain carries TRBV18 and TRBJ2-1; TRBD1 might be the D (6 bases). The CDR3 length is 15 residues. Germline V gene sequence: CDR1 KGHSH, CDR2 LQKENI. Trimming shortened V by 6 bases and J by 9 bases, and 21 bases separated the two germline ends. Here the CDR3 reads CASSPWGQGGGEQFF. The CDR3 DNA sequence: TGTGCCAGCTCCCCCTGGGGGCAGGGCGGCGGTGAGCAGTTCTTC. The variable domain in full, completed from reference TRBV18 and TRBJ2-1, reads NAGVMQNPRHLVRRRGQEARLRCSPMKGHSHVYWYRQLPEEGLKFMVYLQKENIIDESGMPKERFSAEFPKEGPSILRIQQVVRGDSAAYFCASSPWGQGGGEQFFGPGTRLTVL.

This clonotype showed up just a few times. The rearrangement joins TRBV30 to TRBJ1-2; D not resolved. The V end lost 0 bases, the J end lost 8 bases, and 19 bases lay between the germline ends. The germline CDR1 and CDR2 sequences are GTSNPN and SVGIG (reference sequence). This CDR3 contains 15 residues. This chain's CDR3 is CAWSVRGSIAGGYTF. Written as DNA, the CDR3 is TGTGCCTGGAGTGTACGAGGCTCGATAGCCGGGGGCTACACCTTC.

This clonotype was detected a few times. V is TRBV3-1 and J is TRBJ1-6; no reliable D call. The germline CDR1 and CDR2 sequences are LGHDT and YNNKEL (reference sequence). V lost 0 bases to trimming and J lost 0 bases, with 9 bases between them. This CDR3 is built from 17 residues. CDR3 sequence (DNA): TGTGCCAGCAGCCAAGATAGACACCTCTCCTATAATTCACCCCTCCACTTT. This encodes CASSQDRHLSYNSPLHF.

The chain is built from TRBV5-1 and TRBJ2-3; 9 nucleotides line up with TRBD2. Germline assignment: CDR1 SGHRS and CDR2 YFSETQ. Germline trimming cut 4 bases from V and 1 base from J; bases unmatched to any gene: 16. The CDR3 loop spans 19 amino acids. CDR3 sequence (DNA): TGCGCCAGCAGCCCCCCACTACTAGCGGGCAGGGGGGGCACAGATACGCAGTATTTT. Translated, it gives CASSPPLLAGRGGTDTQYF.

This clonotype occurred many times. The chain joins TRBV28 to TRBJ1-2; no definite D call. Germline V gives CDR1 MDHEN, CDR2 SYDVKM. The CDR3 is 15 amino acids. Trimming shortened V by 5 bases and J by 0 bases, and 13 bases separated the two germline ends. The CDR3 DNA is TGTGCCAGCAGTCTTCTGGGAGCGGCTAACTATGGCTACACCTTC. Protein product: CASSLLGAANYGYTF.

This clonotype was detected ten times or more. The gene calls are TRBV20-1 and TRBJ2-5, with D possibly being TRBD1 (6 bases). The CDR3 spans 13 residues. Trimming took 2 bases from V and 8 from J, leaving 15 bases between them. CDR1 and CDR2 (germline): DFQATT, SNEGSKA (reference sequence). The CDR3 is CSARRDTLGTQYF. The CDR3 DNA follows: TGCAGTGCTAGAAGGGACACCCTAGGTACCCAGTACTTC.

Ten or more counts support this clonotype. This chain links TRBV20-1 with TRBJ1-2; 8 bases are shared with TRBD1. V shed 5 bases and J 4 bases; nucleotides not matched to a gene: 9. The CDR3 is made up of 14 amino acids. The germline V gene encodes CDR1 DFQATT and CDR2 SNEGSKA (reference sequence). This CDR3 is CSAGGQGSFYGYTF. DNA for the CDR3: TGCAGTGCTGGAGGACAGGGCTCTTTCTATGGCTACACCTTC.

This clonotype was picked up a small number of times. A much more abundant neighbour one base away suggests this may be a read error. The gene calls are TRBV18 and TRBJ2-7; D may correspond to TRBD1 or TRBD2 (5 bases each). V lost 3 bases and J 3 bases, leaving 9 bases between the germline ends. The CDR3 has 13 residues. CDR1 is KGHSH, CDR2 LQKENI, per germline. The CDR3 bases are TGTGCCAGCTCACCCGGGGCAGGCTACGAGCAGTACTTC. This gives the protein CASSPGAGYEQYF.

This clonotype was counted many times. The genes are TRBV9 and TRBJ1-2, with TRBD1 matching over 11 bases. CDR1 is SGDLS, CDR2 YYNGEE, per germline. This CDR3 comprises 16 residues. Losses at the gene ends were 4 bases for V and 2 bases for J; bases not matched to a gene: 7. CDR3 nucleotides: TGTGCCAGCAGCAGGGGATGGACAGGGGGCAACTATGGCTACACCTTC. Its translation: CASSRGWTGGNYGYTF.

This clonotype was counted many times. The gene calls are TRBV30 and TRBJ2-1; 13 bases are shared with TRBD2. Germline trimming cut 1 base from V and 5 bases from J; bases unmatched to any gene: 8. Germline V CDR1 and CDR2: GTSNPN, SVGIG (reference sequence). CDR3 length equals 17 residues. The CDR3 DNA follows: TGTGCCTGGAGTGCTCCCCGGACTAGCGGGAGCCACAATGAGCAGTTCTTC. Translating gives CAWSAPRTSGSHNEQFF. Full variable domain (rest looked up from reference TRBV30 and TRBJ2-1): SQTIHQWPATLVQPVGSPLSLECTVEGTSNPNLYWYRQAAGRGLQLLFYSVGIGQISSEVPQNLSASRPQDRQFILSSKKLLLSDSGFYLCAWSAPRTSGSHNEQFFGPGTRLTVL.